This T cell receptor (beta chain) was retrieved from a study of cytomegalovirus exposure and HLA in healthy donors. Germline assignment: CDR1 MNHEY and CDR2 SMNVEV (reference sequence). CDR3 length: 15 residues. Deletions cut 8 bases from V and 3 bases from J, with 20 bases between. This clone was counted between two and nine times. PCR used 60 Vbeta primers and 13 Jbeta primers. Sequencing was performed with immunoSEQ multiplex PCR; in TCRdb, only in-frame clones are kept and a portion is missing. The sample yields more than 150,000 clones, around 78% seen once. What was sequenced was PBMCs. The chain uses TRBV27 and TRBJ2-7; possible D gene TRBD1, 5 bases. The receptor comes from a woman aged 50 to 65 in good health and CMV-seropositive. CDR3: CASRLHTGTYYEQYF. As DNA, the CDR3 is TGTGCCAGCCGATTACACACAGGAACATACTACGAGCAGTACTTC.